The rows below give T cell receptor beta chains drawn from one sample of a study of blood T cell repertoires in COVID-19. Only in-frame clones appear in the TCRdb table, and some are missing; sequencing was by immunoSEQ multiplex PCR. The sample records about 230,000 clones, roughly 85% being singletons. Specimen: peripheral blood. All receptors come from a man aged 35-49 years with acute or convalescent COVID-19. CDR3s include the opening cysteine and the closing phenylalanine or tryptophan. D genes are given only for firm matches. Expanded clones are given a class, and other clones once, few, many or no size at all.

>TRBD1|TRBJ1-1|TRBV27|once
TGTGCCAGCAGCCCGGGACAGGGGGCGTCAATACCGAACACTGAAGCTTTCTTT
CASSPGQGASIPNTEAFF
>TRBD1|TRBJ2-7|TRBV11-2|.
TGTGCCAGCAGCTCGTGGACAGGGTTGAACGAGCAGTACTTC
CASSSWTGLNEQYF
>TRBD1|TRBJ1-6|TRBV28|.
TGTGCCAGCAGTTTAGGGACAGGGTTGGGGAGTACAAATTCACCCCTCCACTTT
CASSLGTGLGSTNSPLHF
>.|TRBJ1-1|TRBV10-3|.
TGTGCCATCAGTGAGGTACGGGAGAACACTGAAGCTTTCTTT
CAISEVRENTEAFF
>TRBD1|TRBJ2-7|TRBV5-4|.
TGTGCCAGCAGCTTAGAGGACAGGGTCGCCTACGAGCAGTACTTC
CASSLEDRVAYEQYF
>TRBD2|TRBJ2-5|TRBV15|.
TGTGCCACCGGGACTAGCGGGAGACTCCAAGAGACCCAGTACTTC
CATGTSGRLQETQYF
>TRBD2|TRBJ2-3|TRBV4-1|.
TGCGCCAGCAGCCAAGGGCTGGCGGGGGGGGTCACAGATACGCAGTATTTT
CASSQGLAGGVTDTQYF
>TRBD1|TRBJ1-1|TRBV7-3|.
TGTGCCAGCAGCCAACGGGACAGGGCCAGACCTTTCTTT
CASSQRDRARPFF
>TRBD1|TRBJ1-1|TRBV3-1/TRBV3-2|.
TGTGCCAGCAGCCAACGTACAGGGGTTGAAGCTTTCTTT
CASSQRTGVEAFF
>.|TRBJ1-4|TRBV5-1|.
TGCGCCAGCAGCTTGGGACAGTCGGCCGTTAATGAAAAACTGTTTTTT
CASSLGQSAVNEKLFF
>.|TRBJ1-1|TRBV9|.
TGTGCCAGCAGTCGAGGGGGGAACACTGAAGCTTTCTTT
CASSRGGNTEAFF
>.|TRBJ1-2|TRBV3-1/TRBV3-2|.
TGTGCCAGCAGCCAAGATGACAGGCCTTCGGTGGGCTACACCTTC
CASSQDDRPSVGYTF
>TRBD1|TRBJ2-5|TRBV18|.
TGTGCCAGCTCACCACCGAGTGACAGGGAAGAGACCCAGTACTTC
CASSPPSDREETQYF
>.|TRBJ1-4|TRBV5-1|.
TGCGCCAGCAGCTTGGGTACAGGGAGGGTAGAACTGTTTTTT
CASSLGTGRVELFF
>.|TRBJ1-2|TRBV2|few
TGTGCCAGCACCTGGACGGGGGGTTGGGGCTACACCTTC
CASTWTGGWGYTF
>.|TRBJ1-2|TRBV5-6|.
TGTGCCAGCAGCCTGGGGACAACTAACTATGGCTACACCTTC
CASSLGTTNYGYTF
>.|TRBJ1-5|TRBV19|.
TGTGCCAGTAGTACAAGGGAAGGACTGGCCGGGTCCCAGCATTTT
CASSTREGLAGSQHF
>.|TRBJ1-2|TRBV25-1|.
TGTGCCAGCAGTGAATGCAACTACTGGAGGCTTCCGTATGGCTACACCTTC
CASSECNYWRLPYGYTF
>TRBD2|TRBJ2-1|TRBV9|.
TGTGCCAGCAGCGTAGGGGGACTAGCGGGGCGGGATGAGCAGTTCTTC
CASSVGGLAGRDEQFF
>.|TRBJ1-2|TRBV6-6|.
TGTGCCAGCAGTCATGACGCGGGAAGATATGGCTACACCTTC
CASSHDAGRYGYTF
>.|TRBJ1-2|TRBV7-9|.
TGTGCCAGCAGCTTAGGGCTGTATGGCTACACCTTC
CASSLGLYGYTF
>.|TRBJ2-7|TRBV5-8|.
TGTGCCAGCAGTCGGAGGGGCGAGCAGTACTTC
CASSRRGEQYF
>.|TRBJ1-1|TRBV9|.
TGTGCCAGCAGCGTGCGAGAGAACACTGAAGCTTTCTTT
CASSVRENTEAFF
>TRBD2|TRBJ2-7|TRBV30|.
TGTGCCTGGAGTGTACTCGGTAGCGGGGGGTCGCCGTCCTACGAGCAGTACTTC
CAWSVLGSGGSPSYEQYF
>.|TRBJ1-2|TRBV15|.
TGTGCCACCAGCAGAGATTTTACGGACTATGGCTACACCTTC
CATSRDFTDYGYTF
>.|TRBJ1-2|TRBV9|.
TGTGCCAGCACCCGAAATGAAGGCGGTAACTATGGCTACACCTTC
CASTRNEGGNYGYTF
>.|TRBJ1-6|TRBV3-1/TRBV3-2|.
TGTGCCAGCAGCCAGCTCAGGGGAGGGGATTCACCCCTCCACTTT
CASSQLRGGDSPLHF
>.|TRBJ1-3|TRBV9|few
TGTGCCAGCAGCAGGGGAAGCTTCTCTGGAAACACCATATATTTT
CASSRGSFSGNTIYF
>TRBD2|TRBJ2-5|TRBV7-2|.
TGTGCCAGCAGCCCAAGCGGGGGGGCCTACAGCGAGACCCAGTACTTC
CASSPSGGAYSETQYF
>TRBD1|TRBJ1-4|TRBV7-9|.
TGTGCCAGCAGCCTCACGACAGGGGGTGGGGAAAAACTGTTTTTT
CASSLTTGGGEKLFF
>.|TRBJ1-1|TRBV7-7|.
TGTGCCAGCAGCACAAACCGGGGGGCTGAAGCTTTCTTT
CASSTNRGAEAFF
>.|TRBJ2-3|TRBV15|.
TGTGCCACCAGCAAAGGGGGCACAGATACGCAGTATTTT
CATSKGGTDTQYF
>TRBD1|TRBJ1-2|TRBV5-1|.
TGCGCCAGCAGGGGGGACAGCCCTAACTATGGCTACACCTTC
CASRGDSPNYGYTF
>.|TRBJ1-6|TRBV2|.
TGTGCCAGCAGTACAGGGTTCCTTGGCTCACCCCTCCACTTT
CASSTGFLGSPLHF
>.|TRBJ1-2|TRBV4-2|.
TGTGCCAGCAGCCAAGAAGGGGCAGGAGCTAACTATGGCTACACCTTC
CASSQEGAGANYGYTF
>TRBD2|TRBJ2-3|TRBV7-8|.
TGTGCCAGCAGCATGGGACTAGCGGGGGGGCCGTTTAGGACAGATACGCAGTATTTT
CASSMGLAGGPFRTDTQYF
>TRBD1|TRBJ2-3|TRBV19|.
TGTGCCAGTAGTGTTCCCCCGGGACAGGGGACGGATACGCAGTATTTT
CASSVPPGQGTDTQYF
>.|TRBJ2-1|TRBV11-2|once
TGTGCCAGCAGCTCGACGCAGACAGGTGCTTGGGAGCAGTTCTTC
CASSSTQTGAWEQFF
>TRBD1|TRBJ1-1|TRBV12-3/TRBV12-4|.
TGTGCCAGCACCATCAGGGGGTTAGCTTTCTTT
CASTIRGLAFF
>.|TRBJ1-2|TRBV27|few
TGTGCCAGCAGTTTATCGAACAGGAGAAGCTATGGCTACACCTTC
CASSLSNRRSYGYTF
>TRBD2|TRBJ2-3|TRBV19|.
TGTGCCAGTAGTGGCGGGGGGGCTGGTACGCAGTATTTT
CASSGGGAGTQYF
>.|TRBJ2-7|TRBV7-6|once
TGTGCCAGCAGCCCCGAGACAAACTACGAGCAGTACTTC
CASSPETNYEQYF
>TRBD1|TRBJ1-4|TRBV18|.
TGTGCCAGCTCACCCGGGACAGGGGGCACTAATGAAAAACTGTTTTTT
CASSPGTGGTNEKLFF
>.|TRBJ1-1|TRBV15|.
TGTGCCACCAGTAAAAGGATGGGGGGATTGAACACTGAAGCTTTCTTT
CATSKRMGGLNTEAFF
>TRBD1|TRBJ1-5|TRBV25-1|.
TGTGCCAGCAGTGATTCGAGACCGGGACAGGGGGCTCAGCCCCAGCATTTT
CASSDSRPGQGAQPQHF
>.|TRBJ1-4|TRBV5-6|.
TGTGCCAGCAGCTGGGGAGGGGCCCTTGAAAAACTGTTTTTT
CASSWGGALEKLFF
>TRBD2|TRBJ2-1|TRBV30|.
TGTGCCTGGAGTGCAAGCGGACTAGCGATTGTTGGCCCCTACAATGAGCAGTTCTTC
CAWSASGLAIVGPYNEQFF
>.|TRBJ1-2|TRBV6-5|once
TGTGCCAGCAAAAACAGCCGTCTGGGCTACACCTTC
CASKNSRLGYTF
>.|TRBJ2-5|TRBV19|.
TGTGCCAGTAGTATAAATCGGGAGACCCAGTACTTC
CASSINRETQYF
>TRBD1|TRBJ1-4|TRBV9|.
TGTGCCAGCAGCGCTCAGGGGGCAACTAATGAAAAACTGTTTTTT
CASSAQGATNEKLFF
>TRBD1|TRBJ1-4|TRBV18|.
TGTGCCAGCTCACCGACGACTCCCGGGACAGTAAGTGAAAAACTGTTTTTT
CASSPTTPGTVSEKLFF
>.|TRBJ1-2|TRBV12-3/TRBV12-4|.
TGTGCCAGCAGACTGTCATCCGGGTCTGGCACCTTC
CASRLSSGSGTF
>.|TRBJ2-3|TRBV15|once
TGTGCCACCAGCAGGGAGGACGGAGGAGATACGCAGTATTTT
CATSREDGGDTQYF
>.|TRBJ1-5|TRBV5-6|.
TGTGCCAGCAGCTTTGGGACTCGGAACAATCAGCCCCAGCATTTT
CASSFGTRNNQPQHF
>.|TRBJ2-1|TRBV18|.
TGTGCCAGCTCACCGCGAGCACAGGACCGATTATACAATGAGCAGTTCTTC
CASSPRAQDRLYNEQFF